The rows below give T cell receptor beta chains drawn from one sample of a study of CD8 T cells in ankylosing spondylitis. Each CDR3 protein gets one entry after TCRdb re-called the 5' RACE reads with MiXCR. The sample holds around 140,000 distinct CDR3 sequences, roughly 17% seen once. Sequenced: blood, either unsorted or a sorted T cell fraction (not recorded which). The source is a male donor with ankylosing spondylitis. Each CDR3 is given with its conserved first and last residue. The D gene is left open where the match is weak. Size values are once, few and many counts, or a class for expanded clones, and some rows have none.

D	J	V	size	CDR3	DNA
-	TRBJ2-1	TRBV12-3/TRBV12-4	-	CASSAGVAGTGNNEQFF	TGTGCCAGCAGTGCCGGGGTTGCGGGGACGGGTAACAATGAGCAGTTCTTC
-	TRBJ2-1	TRBV5-6	-	CASSPTRTPSSYNEQFF	TGTGCCAGCAGCCCCACACGGACCCCGAGCTCCTACAATGAGCAGTTCTTC
-	TRBJ2-2	TRBV27	-	CASKGAGVMTDTGELFF	TGTGCCAGCAAGGGGGCGGGAGTTATGACGGACACCGGGGAGCTGTTTTTT
TRBD2	TRBJ2-5	TRBV20-1	-	CSAEPLAGGETQYF	TGCAGTGCCGAACCTTTAGCGGGAGGGGAGACCCAGTACTTC
-	TRBJ2-2	TRBV9	few	CASSAQRWNTGELFF	TGTGCCAGCAGCGCACAGAGGTGGAACACCGGGGAGCTGTTTTTT
TRBD2	TRBJ2-1	TRBV11-2	-	CASSLVVGTSGSGDNEQFF	TGTGCCAGCAGCTTAGTAGTGGGGACTAGCGGGAGTGGGGACAATGAGCAGTTCTTC
TRBD2	TRBJ2-3	TRBV10-2	-	CASSAVAGRGTDTQYF	TGCGCCAGCAGTGCCGTAGCGGGGAGGGGCACAGATACGCAGTATTTT
-	TRBJ2-1	TRBV6-1	-	CASTIITSSYNEQFF	TGTGCCAGCACAATCATTACCAGCTCCTACAATGAGCAGTTCTTC
-	TRBJ1-1	TRBV11-2	once	CASSPGMNTEAFF	TGTGCCAGCAGCCCGGGAATGAACACTGAAGCTTTCTTT
TRBD1	TRBJ2-5	TRBV9	few	CASSTWDSQEAQYF	TGTGCCAGCAGCACCTGGGACAGTCAAGAGGCCCAGTACTTC
-	TRBJ2-7	TRBV4-3	few	CASSQDRDYEQYF	TGCGCCAGCAGCCAAGACCGGGACTACGAGCAGTACTTC
-	TRBJ2-1	TRBV12-3/TRBV12-4	few	CASTLLVGEQFF	TGTGCCAGCACCCTTTTAGTGGGTGAGCAGTTCTTC
-	TRBJ2-7	TRBV7-9	-	CASSSITSTSYEQYF	TGTGCCAGCAGCTCGATCACTAGTACCTCCTACGAGCAGTACTTC
TRBD2	TRBJ2-1	TRBV20-1	-	CSAREAPASGNEQFF	TGCAGTGCTAGAGAGGCCCCCGCTAGCGGCAATGAGCAGTTCTTC
-	TRBJ1-1	TRBV20-1	-	CSARDLKGTEAFF	TGCAGTGCTAGAGATCTGAAGGGAACTGAAGCTTTCTTT
-	TRBJ2-1	TRBV7-9	-	CASREDLYNEQFF	TGTGCCAGCAGGGAGGATCTTTACAATGAGCAGTTCTTC
-	TRBJ1-2	TRBV20-1	few	CSARNTGFSGYGYTF	TGCAGTGCTAGGAATACAGGGTTCTCGGGCTATGGCTACACCTTC
-	TRBJ1-3	TRBV12-3/TRBV12-4	-	CASSLLGTLSGNTIYF	TGTGCCAGCAGTCTATTAGGGACACTTTCTGGAAACACCATATATTTT
TRBD1	TRBJ2-7	TRBV11-2	few	CASSTGTGPYEQYF	TGTGCCAGCAGCACCGGGACAGGGCCCTACGAGCAGTACTTC
-	TRBJ2-7	TRBV12-3/TRBV12-4	few	CASSLYGGSYEQYF	TGTGCCAGCAGTTTGTACGGCGGCTCCTACGAGCAGTACTTC
-	TRBJ2-7	TRBV7-9	-	CASSPEGKNPYEQHF	TGTGCCAGCAGCCCCGAAGGGAAAAACCCCTACGAGCAGCACTTC
TRBD1	TRBJ2-2	TRBV12-3/TRBV12-4	few	CASSSRAGTGGWWTGELFF	TGTGCCAGCAGTTCGCGGGCCGGGACAGGGGGCTGGTGGACCGGGGAGCTGTTTTTT
TRBD1	TRBJ1-1	TRBV27	-	CASRGQTAMNTEAFF	TGTGCCAGCAGGGGACAGACTGCTATGAACACTGAAGCTTTCTTT
-	TRBJ2-1	TRBV28	-	CASSQTLGYNEQFF	TGTGCCAGCAGCCAGACTCTCGGGTACAATGAGCAGTTCTTC
TRBD1	TRBJ2-7	TRBV2	-	CASRGQASYEQYF	TGTGCCAGCAGGGGACAGGCCAGCTACGAGCAGTACTTC
-	TRBJ2-2	TRBV6-1	few	CASSEIVGGELFF	TGTGCCAGCAGTGAAATCGTGGGCGGGGAGCTGTTTTTT
TRBD1	TRBJ2-5	TRBV28	many	CASSLTGKRETQYF	TGTGCCAGCAGTTTGACAGGGAAGAGGGAGACCCAGTACTTC
-	TRBJ2-5	TRBV28	-	CASSFSYRQHLQETQYF	TGTGCCAGCAGTTTTTCGTACCGCCAACACCTACAAGAGACCCAGTACTTC